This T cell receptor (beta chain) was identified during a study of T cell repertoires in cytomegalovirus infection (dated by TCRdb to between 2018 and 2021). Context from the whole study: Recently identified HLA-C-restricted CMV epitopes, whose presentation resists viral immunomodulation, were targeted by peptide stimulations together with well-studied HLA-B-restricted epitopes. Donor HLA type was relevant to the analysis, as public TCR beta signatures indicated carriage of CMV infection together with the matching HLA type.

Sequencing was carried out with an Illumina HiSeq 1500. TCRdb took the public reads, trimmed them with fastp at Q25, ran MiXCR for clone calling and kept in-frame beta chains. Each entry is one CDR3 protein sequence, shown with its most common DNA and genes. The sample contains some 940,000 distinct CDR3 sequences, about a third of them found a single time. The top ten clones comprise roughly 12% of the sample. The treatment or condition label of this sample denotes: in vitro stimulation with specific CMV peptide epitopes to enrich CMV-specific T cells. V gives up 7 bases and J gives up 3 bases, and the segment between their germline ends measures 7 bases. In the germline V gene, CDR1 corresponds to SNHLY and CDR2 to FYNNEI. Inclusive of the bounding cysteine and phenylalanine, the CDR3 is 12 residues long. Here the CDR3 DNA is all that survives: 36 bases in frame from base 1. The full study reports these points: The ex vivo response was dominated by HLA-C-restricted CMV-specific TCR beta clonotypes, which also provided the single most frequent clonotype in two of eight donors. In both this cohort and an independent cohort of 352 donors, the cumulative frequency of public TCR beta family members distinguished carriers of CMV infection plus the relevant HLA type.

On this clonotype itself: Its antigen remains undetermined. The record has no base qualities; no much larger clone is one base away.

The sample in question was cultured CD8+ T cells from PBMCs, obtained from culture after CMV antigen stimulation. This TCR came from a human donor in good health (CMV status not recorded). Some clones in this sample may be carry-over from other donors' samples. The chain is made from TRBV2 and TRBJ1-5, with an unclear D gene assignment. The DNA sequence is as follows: TGTGCCAGCACGTTAGACAATCAGCCCCAGCATTTT. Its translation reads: CASTLDNQPQHF.